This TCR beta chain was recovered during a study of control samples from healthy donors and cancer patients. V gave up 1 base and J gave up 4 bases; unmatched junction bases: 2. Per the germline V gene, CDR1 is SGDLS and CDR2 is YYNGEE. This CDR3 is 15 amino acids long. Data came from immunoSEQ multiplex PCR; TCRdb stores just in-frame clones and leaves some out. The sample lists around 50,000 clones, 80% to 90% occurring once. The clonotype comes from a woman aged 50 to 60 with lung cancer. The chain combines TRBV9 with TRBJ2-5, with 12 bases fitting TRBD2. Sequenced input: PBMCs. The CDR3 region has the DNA TGTGCCAGCAGCGTATCGACTAGCGGGGGAGAGACCCAGTACTTC. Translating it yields CASSVSTSGGETQYF.